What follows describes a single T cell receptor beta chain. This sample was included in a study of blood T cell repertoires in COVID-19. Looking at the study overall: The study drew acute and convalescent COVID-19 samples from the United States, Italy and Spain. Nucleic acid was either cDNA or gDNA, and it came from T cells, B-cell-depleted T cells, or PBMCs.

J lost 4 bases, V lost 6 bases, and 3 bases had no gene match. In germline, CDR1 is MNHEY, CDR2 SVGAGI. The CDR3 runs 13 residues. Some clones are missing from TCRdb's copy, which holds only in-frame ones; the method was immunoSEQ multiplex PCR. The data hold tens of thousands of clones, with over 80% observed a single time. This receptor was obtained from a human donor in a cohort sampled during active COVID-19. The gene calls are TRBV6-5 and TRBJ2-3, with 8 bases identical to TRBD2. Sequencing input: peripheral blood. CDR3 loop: CASRIAGSDTQYF. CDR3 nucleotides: TGTGCCAGCAGGATAGCGGGGTCAGATACGCAGTATTTT.